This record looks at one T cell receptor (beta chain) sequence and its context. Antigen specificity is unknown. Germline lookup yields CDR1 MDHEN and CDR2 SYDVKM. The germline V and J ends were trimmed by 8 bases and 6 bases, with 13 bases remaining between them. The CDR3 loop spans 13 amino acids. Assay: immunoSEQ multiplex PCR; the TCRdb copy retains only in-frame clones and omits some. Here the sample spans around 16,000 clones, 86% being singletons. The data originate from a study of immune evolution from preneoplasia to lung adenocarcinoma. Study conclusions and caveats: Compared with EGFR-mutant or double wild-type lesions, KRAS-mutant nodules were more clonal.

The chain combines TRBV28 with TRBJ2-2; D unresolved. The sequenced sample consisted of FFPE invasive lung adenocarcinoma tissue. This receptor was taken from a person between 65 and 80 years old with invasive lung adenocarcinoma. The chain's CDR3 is CASVTGDPGELFF. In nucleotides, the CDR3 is TGTGCCAGCGTAACCGGAGACCCCGGGGAGCTGTTTTTT.